This passage covers 23 T cell receptor beta chains from one sample sequenced in a study of early T cells in non-severe SARS-CoV-2 infection. MiXCR, run by TCRdb on the 5' RACE reads, gives a single entry per CDR3 protein. The data show over 60,000 distinct CDR3 sequences, around 13% seen once. The specimen sequenced was whole blood. The receptors come from an adult who was a healthcare worker with PCR-confirmed SARS-CoV-2 infection or an uninfected control (not recorded which).

Ten or more counts support this clonotype. The genes are TRBV11-3 and TRBJ2-1; 7 bases are a match to TRBD1. CDR1 SGHNT and CDR2 YENEEA come from the germline V gene. CDR3 size: 15 residues. The trim removed 5 bases at V and 6 bases at J, leaving 10 bases unmatched. The CDR3 DNA follows: TGTGCCAGCAGCCACCGGGACAGATCGGCCAATGAGCAGTTCTTC. The encoded protein is CASSHRDRSANEQFF. The complete variable domain, with remaining parts taken from reference TRBV11-3 and TRBJ2-1, reads EAGVVQSPRYKIIEKKQPVAFWCNPISGHNTLYWYLQNLGQGPELLIRYENEEAVDDSQLPKDRFSAERLKGVDSTLKIQPAELGDSAVYLCASSHRDRSANEQFFGPGTRLTVL.

This clonotype occurred a few times. The chain is built from TRBV6-5 and TRBJ2-3; tentative D call: TRBD2 (5 bases). This CDR3 is 14 amino acids long. The V gene lost 6 bases and the J gene lost 1 base, with 11 bases spanning the gap. Germline CDR1 is MNHEY and CDR2 is SVGAGI. The CDR3 sequence is CASSLSVGTDTQYF. The CDR3 nucleotides read TGTGCCAGCAGCCTTAGCGTCGGCACAGATACGCAGTATTTT.

This clonotype has more than one count but fewer than ten. The chain couples TRBV20-1 to TRBJ1-4, with D hard to call. Trimming removed 4 bases from V and 0 bases from J, with 9 bases in between. CDR1 DFQATT and CDR2 SNEGSKA come from the germline V gene (reference sequence). The CDR3 contains 14 residues. In DNA form, the CDR3 reads TGCAGTGCTACGCCCTATTCAACTAATGAAAAACTGTTTTTT. Translated, it gives CSATPYSTNEKLFF.

This clonotype was observed a few times. The V call is TRBV4-1, the J call TRBJ1-5, with D unresolved. This CDR3 region has 15 residues. Trimming took 0 bases from V and 2 from J, leaving 8 bases between them. The V gene's germline CDR1 is MGHRA and CDR2 YSYEKL. In nucleotides, the CDR3 is TGCGCCAGCAGCCAAGAGCTGGGCCGCAATCAGCCCCAGCATTTT. This translates into CASSQELGRNQPQHF.

The sample holds many counts of this clonotype. This chain links TRBV5-4 with TRBJ1-2; D possibly corresponds to TRBD1 (5 bases). This CDR3 comprises 12 residues. V lost 6 bases and J lost 4, with 10 bases in between. Germline values: CDR1 SGHNT, CDR2 YYREEE (reference sequence). The CDR3 loop reads CASTFGAYGYTF. The CDR3 DNA follows: TGTGCCAGCACTTTTGGGGCCTATGGCTACACCTTC. The full variable domain, completed using reference TRBV5-4 and TRBJ1-2, is ETGVTQSPTHLIKTRGQQVTLRCSSQSGHNTVSWYQQALGQGPQFIFQYYREEENGRGNFPPRFSGLQFPNYSSELNVNALELDDSALYLCASTFGAYGYTFGSGTRLTVV.

This clonotype was recorded at least ten times. This chain uses TRBV24-1 with TRBJ2-2; the match to TRBD1 covers 8 bases. Germline CDR1 reads KGHDR; CDR2 reads SFDVKD. The CDR3 runs 16 residues. Trimming cost V 4 bases and J 4 bases; bases outside gene matches: 7. The CDR3 DNA sequence: TGTGCCACCAGTGACTCGGGGACAGGACCCACCGGGGAGCTGTTTTTT. It is translated as CATSDSGTGPTGELFF.

This clonotype was observed at least ten times. In nucleotides, the CDR3 is TGCGCCAGCAGTGAGGTCCGTCTAGCGGGGGGCAATGAGCAGTTCTTC. Amino acids: CASSEVRLAGGNEQFF. The chain is built from TRBV10-1 and TRBJ2-1; TRBD2 agrees at 11 bases. The J segment lost 6 bases and the V segment lost 2 bases, leaving 6 bases of the junction unmatched. Germline values: CDR1 WNHNN, CDR2 SYGVQD (reference sequence). This CDR3 is built from 16 residues.

The chain is built from TRBV20-1 and TRBJ2-5; TRBD1 agrees at 7 bases. The V gene end was trimmed by 5 bases and the J gene end by 2 bases; junction bases not matched to a gene: 8. In germline, CDR1 is DFQATT, CDR2 SNEGSKA (reference sequence). The CDR3 contains 14 residues. The DNA of the CDR3 is TGCAGTGCTTCTGTCCCGGGACAGCAAGAGACCCAGTACTTC. Protein: CSASVPGQQETQYF.

The V and J genes are TRBV29-1 and TRBJ1-1; D is unclear. The CDR3 totals 11 residues. The germline V gene has CDR1 SQVTM and CDR2 ANQGSEA. CDR3: CRALDGPEAFF. The CDR3 bases are TGCAGGGCCCTGGACGGCCCTGAAGCTTTCTTT.

This clonotype was seen more than once but under ten times. The chain links TRBV4-1 to TRBJ2-1; 10 bases line up with TRBD2. J gave up 7 bases and V 5 bases, and 8 bases lay outside the gene matches. This CDR3 is 15 amino acids long. Germline assignment: CDR1 MGHRA and CDR2 YSYEKL. The CDR3 spells CASSYSSGGMNEQFF. The CDR3 bases are TGCGCCAGCAGCTACTCTAGCGGGGGAATGAATGAGCAGTTCTTC.

This clonotype has only a few counts. The chain has TRBV14 and TRBJ2-3; TRBD1 agrees at 9 bases. Germline CDR1 reads SGHDN; CDR2 reads FVKESK. The V segment lost 6 bases and the J segment 11 bases; nucleotides outside the gene matches: 3. CDR3 length equals 11 residues. CDR3 coding DNA: TGTGCCAGCAGACAGGGGGCTAAGCAGTATTTT. This gives the protein CASRQGAKQYF.

This sequence joins TRBV4-1 and TRBJ2-1; D gene ambiguous. V gave up 3 bases and J gave up 6 bases, with 21 bases separating them. Germline V gives CDR1 MGHRA, CDR2 YSYEKL. The CDR3 extends over 17 amino acids. The CDR3 spells CASSHNSRAPMVNEQFF. CDR3 coding DNA: TGCGCCAGCAGCCATAACAGTCGGGCCCCAATGGTCAATGAGCAGTTCTTC.

This clonotype has a count of ten or more. This chain connects TRBV27 to TRBJ1-2; the match to TRBD1 covers 8 bases. J gave up 1 base and V 7 bases, and 8 bases lay outside the gene matches. This CDR3 is built from 15 residues. CDR1 and CDR2 from the germline V gene are MNHEY and SMNVEV (reference sequence). The DNA of the CDR3 is TGTGCCAGCACCCCCAACAGGGGGGGTAACTATGGCTACACCTTC. Amino acid sequence: CASTPNRGGNYGYTF.

This sequence joins TRBV6-6 and TRBJ1-1; 9 bases are shared with TRBD1. The CDR3 extends over 12 amino acids. V lost 6 bases, J lost 7 bases, and 3 bases stayed unmatched. Per germline, CDR1 MNHNY and CDR2 SVGAGI (reference sequence). The CDR3 DNA reads as TGTGCCAGCAGCGGGACAGGGCATGAAGCTTTCTTT. Amino acid sequence: CASSGTGHEAFF.

Turning to this clonotype: This may arise from a read error, as a much more abundant clone is one base away. The rearrangement joins TRBV6-1 to TRBJ2-4; D not certain. Germline CDR1 and CDR2: MNHNS and SASEGT. There are 13 residues in the CDR3. V lost 8 bases, J lost 2 bases, and 10 bases lay in between. Here the CDR3 DNA reads TGTGCCAGCGTCCCAGACCCCAAAAACATTCAGTACTTC. This translates into CASVPDPKNIQYF.

Only a few counts were recorded for this clonotype. The chain uses TRBV14 and TRBJ1-4, with TRBD1 as a possible D gene (6 bases). CDR1 is SGHDN and CDR2 is FVKESK in the germline V gene. V dropped 6 bases and J dropped 8 bases, with 22 bases sitting between them. This CDR3 contains 16 residues. CDR3 amino acids: CASSSRQAQASEKLFF. The CDR3 DNA reads TGTGCCAGCAGTTCCCGACAGGCCCAAGCGTCGGAAAAACTGTTTTTT.

This clonotype was seen only a few times. The chain employs TRBV7-2 and TRBJ2-7, with D possibly called TRBD1 or TRBD2 (5 bases each). This CDR3 spans 14 amino acids. V was clipped by 1 base and J by 2 bases, with 9 bases between them. The germline CDR1 and CDR2 sequences are SGHTA and FQGNSA. The CDR3: CASSLERGAYEQYF. CDR3 DNA: TGTGCCAGCAGCTTAGAACGGGGCGCCTACGAGCAGTACTTC.

The chain carries TRBV5-1 and TRBJ2-3; 12 bases are shared with TRBD2. The CDR3 length is 16 residues. Germline CDR1 is SGHRS and CDR2 is YFSETQ. Trimming removed 4 bases from V and 0 bases from J; junction bases left unmatched: 3. The CDR3 sequence: CASSAGTSGSTDTQYF. The CDR3 DNA is TGCGCCAGCAGCGCCGGGACTAGCGGGAGCACAGATACGCAGTATTTT.

This clonotype was seen a few times. The CDR3 bases are TGTGCCAGCAGCCGGACAGGGGCGCTAAATGAAAAACTGTTTTTT. Protein: CASSRTGALNEKLFF. The genes are TRBV7-8 and TRBJ1-4, with 9 bases identical to TRBD1. Losses at the gene ends were 5 bases for V and 5 bases for J; bases not matched to a gene: 6. This CDR3 is built from 15 residues. CDR1 SGHVS and CDR2 FQNEAQ come from the germline V gene. The entire variable domain, with the rest obtained from reference TRBV7-8 and TRBJ1-4, is as follows: GAGVSQSPRYKVAKRGQDVALRCDPISGHVSLFWYQQALGQGPEFLTYFQNEAQLDKSGLPSDRFFAERPEGSVSTLKIQRTQQEDSAVYLCASSRTGALNEKLFFGSGTQLSVL.

This clonotype was seen more than once but under ten times. The chain uses TRBV10-2 and TRBJ1-2; D not certain. The CDR3 is 12 amino acids. Per germline, CDR1 WSHSY and CDR2 SAAADI. V lost 4 bases to trimming and J lost 3 bases, with 6 bases between them. The CDR3 protein is CASSGQYYGYTF. The CDR3, as DNA: TGCGCCAGCAGTGGGCAGTACTATGGCTACACCTTC.

There are a few counts of this clonotype. The J gene is TRBJ2-7, the V gene TRBV5-1; D is unclear. Germline V gene data show CDR1 as SGHRS and CDR2 as YFSETQ. Trimming removed 2 bases from V and 0 bases from J, with 12 bases in between. The CDR3 length is 15 residues. The CDR3 sequence is CASSFTGLNSYEQYF. The CDR3 coding sequence is TGCGCCAGCAGCTTTACGGGCCTCAACTCCTACGAGCAGTACTTC.

This clonotype was observed a handful of times. J is TRBJ1-1 and V is TRBV7-2; 8 bases are shared with TRBD1. The CDR3 contains 15 residues. J gave up 4 bases and V 5 bases, and 9 bases lay outside the gene matches. In germline, CDR1 is SGHTA, CDR2 FQGNSA. As DNA, the CDR3 is TGTGCCAGCAGCCCCCACGGACAGGGTTTCACTGAAGCTTTCTTT. It translates to CASSPHGQGFTEAFF.

The V gene is TRBV9, the J gene TRBJ1-1, with D unresolved. This CDR3 has 12 residues. Trimming pared 2 bases from V and 3 bases from J, leaving 5 bases between. Germline CDR1 reads SGDLS; CDR2 reads YYNGEE. CDR3 nucleotides: TGTGCCAGCAGCGTTGGGGACACTGAAGCTTTCTTT. Its translation: CASSVGDTEAFF.